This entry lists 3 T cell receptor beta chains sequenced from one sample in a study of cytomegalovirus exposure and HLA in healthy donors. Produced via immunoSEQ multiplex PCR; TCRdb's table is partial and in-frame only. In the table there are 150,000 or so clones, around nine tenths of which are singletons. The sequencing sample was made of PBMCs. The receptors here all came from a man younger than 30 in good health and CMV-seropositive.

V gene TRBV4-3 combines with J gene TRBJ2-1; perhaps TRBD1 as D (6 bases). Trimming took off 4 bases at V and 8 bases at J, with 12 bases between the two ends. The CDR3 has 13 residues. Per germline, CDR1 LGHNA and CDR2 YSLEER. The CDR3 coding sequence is TGCGCCAGCAGCCGTACAGGGACGGATGAGCAGTTCTTC. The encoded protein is CASSRTGTDEQFF.

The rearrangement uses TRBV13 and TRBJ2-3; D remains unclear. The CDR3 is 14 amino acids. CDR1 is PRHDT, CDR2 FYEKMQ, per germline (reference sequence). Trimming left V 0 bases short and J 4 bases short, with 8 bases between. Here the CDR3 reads CASSLGGPADTQYF. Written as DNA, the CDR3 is TGTGCCAGCAGCTTAGGGGGCCCCGCAGATACGCAGTATTTT.

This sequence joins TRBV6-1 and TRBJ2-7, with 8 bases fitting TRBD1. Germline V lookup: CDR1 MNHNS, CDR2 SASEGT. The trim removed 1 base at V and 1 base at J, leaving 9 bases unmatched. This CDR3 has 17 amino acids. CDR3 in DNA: TGTGCCAGCAGTGAAGAGGCCACAGGGGGGCTTTCCTACGAGCAGTACTTC. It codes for CASSEEATGGLSYEQYF.